This section outlines one T cell receptor beta chain sequence together with its context. J gave up 4 bases and V 11 bases, and 10 bases lay outside the gene matches. CDR1 is LNHDA, CDR2 SQIVND, per germline (reference sequence). The CDR3 has 13 residues. The data belong to a study of blood T cell repertoires in COVID-19. Overall study context: The United States, Italy and Spain supplied acute and convalescent COVID-19 samples. From T cells, B-cell-depleted T cells, or PBMCs came the material, which was cDNA or gDNA.

Original processing notes: Reference gene primer amplification gave nucleated cell count estimates. Assay: immunoSEQ multiplex PCR; the TCRdb copy retains only in-frame clones and omits some. V, J and clone size derive from that table, while D and trimming were established from the DNA sequence. The sample lists about 43,000 clones; around 86% were seen once. The chain has TRBV19 and TRBJ2-5, with TRBD1 matching 7 bases. The specimen sequenced was peripheral blood. The receptor was derived from a woman of 80 years or more with acute or convalescent COVID-19. The CDR3 region has the DNA TGTGCCGCCCCGACAGGGATCCGAGAGACCCAGTACTTC. Protein: CAAPTGIRETQYF. Filled out from reference TRBV19 and TRBJ2-5, the complete variable domain reads DGGITQSPKYLFRKEGQNVTLSCEQNLNHDAMYWYRQDPGQGLRLIYYSQIVNDFQKGDIAEGYSVSREKKESFPLTVTSAQKNPTAFYLCAAPTGIRETQYFGPGTRLLVL.